What follows are 22 T cell receptor beta chains derived from one specimen sequenced in a study of blood T cell repertoires in COVID-19. Only in-frame clones appear in the TCRdb table, and some are missing; sequencing was by immunoSEQ multiplex PCR. The data show 200,000 to 250,000 clones, approximately 80% seen once. Sequencing was done on a sample of PBMCs or T cells enriched from blood (not recorded which). The source of these receptors is a man in his forties or fifties who had recovered from COVID-19.

The J gene is TRBJ2-3, the V gene TRBV3-1 (or the pseudogene TRBV3-2); D not resolved. V lost 0 bases, J lost 1 base, and 14 bases lay in between. This CDR3 has 17 amino acids. Looked up from germline, CDR1 is LGHDT and CDR2 is YNNKEL (reference sequence). The CDR3 DNA follows: TGTGCCAGCAGCCAAGATGTTCAGCGTAAGGGCACAGATACGCAGTATTTT. This encodes CASSQDVQRKGTDTQYF.

The rearrangement links TRBV29-1 to TRBJ2-7, with a tentative D call TRBD2 (5 bases). V was shortened by 8 bases and J by 3 bases, with 29 bases between the two germline ends. This CDR3 contains 17 residues. In germline, CDR1 is SQVTM, CDR2 ANQGSEA. The CDR3 is CSCRGASTQTGDYEQYF. CDR3 sequence (DNA): TGCAGCTGTCGGGGTGCTAGCACTCAAACCGGGGACTACGAGCAGTACTTC.

The J gene is TRBJ1-5, the V gene TRBV18, with D possibly TRBD1 on 6 matching bases. The ends were cut back, 4 bases at V and 6 bases at J, with 19 bases in the middle. This CDR3 region has 16 residues. Germline CDR1 KGHSH, CDR2 LQKENI. Here the CDR3 DNA reads TGTGCCAGCTCACGCAACAGGGCCTCGGAGCGTCAGCCCCAGCATTTT. It encodes CASSRNRASERQPQHF.

The V and J genes are TRBV11-2 and TRBJ2-1; D might be TRBD1 (5 bases). Germline V gives CDR1 SGHAT, CDR2 FQNNGV. V lost 4 bases and J 0 bases, leaving 13 bases between the germline ends. The CDR3 is made up of 16 amino acids. The CDR3 DNA sequence: TGTGCCAGCAGCTCGTTGGGGCCCTACTCCTACAATGAGCAGTTCTTC. This encodes CASSSLGPYSYNEQFF.

The chain recombines TRBV9 with TRBJ1-1, with a tentative D call TRBD1 (6 bases). Looked up from germline, CDR1 is SGDLS and CDR2 is YYNGEE. CDR3 length equals 14 residues. Between the trimmed V and J ends, which lost 2 bases and 4 bases, there was a span of 12 bases. This CDR3 reads CASSVGGQTTEAFF. The CDR3, as DNA: TGTGCCAGCAGCGTTGGAGGACAGACCACTGAAGCTTTCTTT. The entire variable domain, with the rest obtained from reference TRBV9 and TRBJ1-1, is as follows: DSGVTQTPKHLITATGQRVTLRCSPRSGDLSVYWYQQSLDQGLQFLIQYYNGEERAKGNILERFSAQQFPDLHSELNLSSLELGDSALYFCASSVGGQTTEAFFGQGTRLTVV.

This CDR3 reads CASSQTGLNEQFF. CDR3 sequence (DNA): TGTGCCAGCAGCCAGACAGGGTTAAATGAGCAGTTCTTC. J is TRBJ2-1 and V is TRBV28, with 7 positions matching TRBD1. Looked up from germline, CDR1 is MDHEN and CDR2 is SYDVKM. V trimming: 6 bases; J trimming: 7 bases; junction bases outside the gene matches: 6. The CDR3 has 13 residues.

This chain links TRBV20-1 with TRBJ1-2; D perhaps matches TRBD1 (5 bases). V lost 6 bases to trimming and J lost 8 bases, with 19 bases between them. This CDR3 is 13 amino acids long. Germline V gene lookup returns CDR1 DFQATT and CDR2 SNEGSKA (reference sequence). CDR3 coding DNA: TGCAGTGCGAGTTCCCAGGGAGGGAAGGGCTACACCTTC. Its translation: CSASSQGGKGYTF.

The rearrangement links TRBV30 to TRBJ1-5, with a possible D match to TRBD1 (5 bases). This CDR3 spans 16 amino acids. Trimming removed 2 bases at V and 6 bases at J, with 20 bases between. Germline V gives CDR1 GTSNPN, CDR2 SVGIG (reference sequence). The CDR3 spells CAWSSPGRGRAQPQHF. Written as DNA, the CDR3 is TGTGCCTGGAGTTCACCAGGTAGGGGAAGGGCTCAGCCCCAGCATTTT.

The table lists this clone with a count of one. The chain uses TRBV7-9 and TRBJ1-3; D uncertain. V was pared by 5 bases and J by 0 bases, with 14 bases between. CDR1 and CDR2 (germline): SEHNR, FQNEAQ (reference sequence). The CDR3 is made up of 16 amino acids. The CDR3: CASSPRTPSSGNTIYF. CDR3 in DNA: TGTGCCAGCAGCCCACGGACTCCAAGCTCTGGAAACACCATATATTTT. Full variable domain (rest looked up from reference TRBV7-9 and TRBJ1-3): DTGVSQNPRHKITKRGQNVTFRCDPISEHNRLYWYRQTLGQGPEFLTYFQNEAQLEKSRLLSDRFSAERPKGSFSTLEIQRTEQGDSAMYLCASSPRTPSSGNTIYFGEGSWLTVV.

The V call is TRBV20-1, the J call TRBJ2-1, with TRBD2 matching over 8 bases. Germline assignment: CDR1 DFQATT and CDR2 SNEGSKA (reference sequence). CDR3 length: 14 residues. V dropped 6 bases and J dropped 1; count of bases not matched to a gene: 5. CDR3 sequence: CSASSGESYNEQFF. The CDR3 region has the DNA TGCAGTGCGAGTAGCGGGGAATCCTACAATGAGCAGTTCTTC.

The gene calls are TRBV7-8 and TRBJ2-2; D is possibly TRBD2 (6 bases). The ends were cut back, 3 bases at V and 4 bases at J, with 12 bases in the middle. Germline V CDR1 and CDR2: SGHVS, FQNEAQ. This CDR3 spans 15 amino acids. The CDR3 DNA sequence: TGTGCCAGCAGCTTTCGGGACTTGACCACCGGGGAGCTGTTTTTT. Amino acid sequence: CASSFRDLTTGELFF.

The chain employs TRBV9 and TRBJ2-3; TRBD2 might be the D (6 bases). The CDR3 spans 15 residues. Germline V CDR1 and CDR2: SGDLS, YYNGEE. Deletions cut 1 base from V and 3 bases from J, with 12 bases between. CDR3: CASSVLGSGTDTQYF. The CDR3 region has the DNA TGTGCCAGCAGCGTACTCGGGAGTGGGACAGATACGCAGTATTTT. Full variable domain (outside the CDR3, taken from reference TRBV9 and TRBJ2-3): DSGVTQTPKHLITATGQRVTLRCSPRSGDLSVYWYQQSLDQGLQFLIQYYNGEERAKGNILERFSAQQFPDLHSELNLSSLELGDSALYFCASSVLGSGTDTQYFGPGTRLTVL.

The rearrangement uses TRBV6-2 or TRBV6-3 and TRBJ1-1; D remains ambiguous. The V gene's germline CDR1 is MNHEY and CDR2 SVGEGT. This CDR3 is built from 12 residues. Trimming removed 3 bases from V and 7 bases from J, with 9 bases in between. Here the CDR3 reads CASSYPRVEAFF. The CDR3 DNA sequence: TGTGCCAGCAGTTATCCCCGAGTTGAAGCTTTCTTT.

J is TRBJ1-5 and V is TRBV6-5; D may be TRBD1 (6 bases). Germline loops: CDR1 MNHEY, CDR2 SVGAGI. Trimming left V 6 bases short and J 2 bases short, with 14 bases between. The CDR3 is 15 amino acids. The CDR3 nucleotides are TGTGCCAGCAGCTTCGGACAGCTGGGCAATCAGCCCCAGCATTTT. It is translated as CASSFGQLGNQPQHF.

This chain joins TRBV27 and TRBJ1-2, with D possibly TRBD1 on 6 matching bases. The CDR3 runs to 14 residues. Germline assignment: CDR1 MNHEY and CDR2 SMNVEV (reference sequence). Trimming left V 8 bases short and J 3 bases short, with 16 bases between. CDR3 protein: CASSKQGWYYGYTF. CDR3 bases: TGTGCCAGCTCAAAACAGGGTTGGTACTATGGCTACACCTTC.

V usage is TRBV2 and J usage is TRBJ2-7; 7 bases match TRBD1. Germline CDR1 and CDR2: SNHLY and FYNNEI. This CDR3 is 13 amino acids long. J gave up 4 bases and V 10 bases, and 10 bases lay outside the gene matches. CDR3 protein: CATLGPGGYEQYF. In DNA form, the CDR3 reads TGTGCCACCTTGGGGCCAGGGGGTTACGAGCAGTACTTC.

The V and J genes are TRBV29-1 and TRBJ1-3; D may be TRBD1 (6 bases). V was clipped by 7 bases and J by 2 bases, with 18 bases between them. Looked up from germline, CDR1 is SQVTM and CDR2 is ANQGSEA. CDR3 length equals 15 residues. The CDR3 sequence: CSAVSTTGPGNTIYF. CDR3 nucleotides: TGCAGCGCTGTCTCAACGACAGGCCCTGGAAACACCATATATTTT.

In its sample, this clone was seen many times. Other DNA variants within this sample encode the same CDR3. J is TRBJ1-3 and V is TRBV28; 8 positions match TRBD1. The CDR3 spans 14 residues. Germline V CDR1 and CDR2: MDHEN, SYDVKM. With 4 bases clipped from V and 4 bases from J, the junction kept 3 bases outside the gene matches. The chain's CDR3 is CASSSTGVGNTIYF. The DNA for the CDR3 is TGTGCCAGCAGTTCGACAGGGGTAGGAAACACCATATATTTT.

The chain recombines TRBV21-1 with TRBJ1-5; the D call in the table, TRBD1, was not verified against the DNA. TRBV21-1 is a pseudogene locus. This CDR3 spans 14 amino acids. The CDR3 DNA reads as TGTGCCAGCAGCAAGGGACAGGGAGGCCAGCCCCAGCATTTT. Amino acids: CASSKGQGGQPQHF.

The CDR3 loop reads CASSLETSGSTDTQYF. The CDR3 DNA sequence: TGTGCCAGCAGCCTGGAAACTAGCGGCAGCACAGATACGCAGTATTTT. The V call is TRBV7-6, the J call TRBJ2-3; TRBD2 matches 8 bases. The V gene's germline CDR1 is SGHVS and CDR2 FNYEAQ. Trimming cost V 5 bases and J 0 bases; bases outside gene matches: 7. The CDR3 runs 16 residues.

The chain links TRBV6-6 to TRBJ2-4; 12 bases fit TRBD2. CDR1 and CDR2 (germline): MNHNY, SVGAGI (reference sequence). CDR3 length: 18 residues. The V segment lost 5 bases and the J segment 0 bases; nucleotides outside the gene matches: 8. Here the CDR3 reads CASSQRLAGDLAKNIQYF. CDR3 sequence (DNA): TGTGCCAGCAGTCAACGACTAGCGGGGGACCTAGCCAAAAACATTCAGTACTTC.

The chain recombines TRBV28 with TRBJ2-1; perhaps TRBD2 as D (6 bases). Germline CDR1 and CDR2: MDHEN and SYDVKM. This CDR3 is 15 amino acids long. Trimming took 6 bases from V and 3 from J, leaving 15 bases between them. CDR3 sequence reads: CASSAGGVLYNEQFF. DNA of the CDR3: TGTGCCAGCAGCGCCGGAGGGGTTCTCTACAATGAGCAGTTCTTC.